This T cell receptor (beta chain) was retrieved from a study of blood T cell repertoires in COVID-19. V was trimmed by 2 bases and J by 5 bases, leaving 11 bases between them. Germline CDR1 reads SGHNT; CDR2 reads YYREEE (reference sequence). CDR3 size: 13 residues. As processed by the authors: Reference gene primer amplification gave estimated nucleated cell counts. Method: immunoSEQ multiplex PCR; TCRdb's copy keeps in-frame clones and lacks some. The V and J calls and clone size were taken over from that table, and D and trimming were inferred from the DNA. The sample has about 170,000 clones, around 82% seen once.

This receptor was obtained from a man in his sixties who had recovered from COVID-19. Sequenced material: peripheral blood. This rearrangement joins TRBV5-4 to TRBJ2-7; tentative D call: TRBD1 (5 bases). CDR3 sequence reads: CASSLVSGHEQYF. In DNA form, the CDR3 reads TGTGCCAGCAGCTTAGTATCAGGGCACGAGCAGTACTTC. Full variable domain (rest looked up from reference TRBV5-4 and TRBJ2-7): ETGVTQSPTHLIKTRGQQVTLRCSSQSGHNTVSWYQQALGQGPQFIFQYYREEENGRGNFPPRFSGLQFPNYSSELNVNALELDDSALYLCASSLVSGHEQYFGPGTRLTVT.